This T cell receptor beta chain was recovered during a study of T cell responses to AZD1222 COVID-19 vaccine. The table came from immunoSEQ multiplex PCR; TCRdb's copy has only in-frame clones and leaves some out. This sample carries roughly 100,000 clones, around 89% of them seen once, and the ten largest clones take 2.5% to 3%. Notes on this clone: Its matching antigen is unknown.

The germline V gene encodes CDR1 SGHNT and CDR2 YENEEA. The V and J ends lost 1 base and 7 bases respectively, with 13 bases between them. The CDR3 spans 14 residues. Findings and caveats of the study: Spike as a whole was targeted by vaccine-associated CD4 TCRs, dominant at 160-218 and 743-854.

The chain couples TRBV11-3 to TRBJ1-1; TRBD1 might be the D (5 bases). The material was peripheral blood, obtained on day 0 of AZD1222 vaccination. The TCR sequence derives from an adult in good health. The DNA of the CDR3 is TGTGCCAGCAGCTTAGGACTGGGGAGGGGTGAAGCTTTCTTT. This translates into CASSLGLGRGEAFF.